The source of this T cell receptor beta chain is a study of blood T cell repertoires in COVID-19. Study background: The United States, Italy and Spain provided the acute and convalescent COVID-19 samples. T cells, B-cell-depleted T cells, or PBMCs provided the cDNA or gDNA that served as material.

How the authors handled the data: Amplification of reference gene primers was used by the study to estimate nucleated cell counts. TCRdb's table, derived via immunoSEQ multiplex PCR, lists solely in-frame clones and lacks some. V, J and clone size reflect that table, while D and trimming were determined from the DNA. The data contain tens of thousands of clones, 60% to 85% of them seen just once; the ten biggest clones take up 50% to 55%. This CDR3 spans 16 amino acids. This clone appeared a few times. The sample was peripheral blood. The clonotype was recovered from a woman older than 75 with acute or convalescent COVID-19. V gene TRBV12-1 combines with J gene TRBJ2-3; TRBD2, the D gene given by the table, was not confirmed from the DNA. TRBV12-1 is labeled a pseudogene. Here the CDR3 DNA reads TGTGCCAGCAACACGAAGGGTAGCGGGAGAACAGATACGCAGTATTTT. It translates to CASNTKGSGRTDTQYF.